This T cell receptor beta chain was found in a study of T cells expressing NK-cell markers. The CDR3 loop spans 15 amino acids. The germline gives CDR1 DFQATT, CDR2 SNEGSKA (reference sequence). TCRdb reprocessed the 5' RACE reads, with one entry per CDR3 protein and no DNA. This repertoire includes 550,000 to 600,000 distinct CDR3 sequences. The specimen was blood T cells: a sorted CD56 or NKG2C T cell subset, CD4+ or CD8+ T cells, or bulk PBMC T cells (not recorded which). The sequence was collected from a man between 18 and 35 years old in good health. The chain employs TRBV20-1 and TRBJ2-1; the D call of TRBD2 rests on TCRdb alone, since no DNA is present to check it. CDR3 sequence: CSARDKGDYRNEQFF.